A selection of T cell receptor beta chains follows, all from one sample in a study of human T cells and chemical hapten exposure. MiXCR, run by TCRdb on the RACE reads, gives a single entry per CDR3 protein. The sample lists 300,000 to 450,000 distinct CDR3 sequences, 4% to 6% occurring once. The starting material was whole blood, obtained in connection with sensitization to the hapten diphenylcyclopropenone (DPC). All receptors derive from a woman between 45 and 65 years old with alopecia areata. Some clones in this sample may be carry-over from other donors' samples. The CDR3 runs from the conserved cysteine through the conserved F or W. The D gene is left open where the match is weak. Clone size, where shown, is once, few, many, or a class for clones that have expanded.

>14|few|TRBJ1-1|TRBV7-2|TRBD1
TGTGCCAGCAGCATCCACGGACAGGGGACTGAAGCTTTCTTT
CASSIHGQGTEAFF
>12|few|TRBJ1-1|TRBV18|-
TGTGCCAGCTCACCTGGAAGTCCTGAAGCTTTCTTT
CASSPGSPEAFF
>14|many|TRBJ1-4|TRBV20-1|TRBD1
TGCAGTGCTAGTCGTGGGACAGGCAATGAAAAACTGTTTTTT
CSASRGTGNEKLFF
>13|-|TRBJ1-5|TRBV6-5|-
TGTGCCAGCAGCTCCCGAGAGCGACAGCCCCAGCATTTT
CASSSRERQPQHF
>16|-|TRBJ2-6|TRBV6-2/TRBV6-3|-
TGTGCCAGCAGTTACTCGGAATTCTCTGGGGCCAGCGTCCTGACTTTC
CASSYSEFSGASVLTF
>16|many|TRBJ2-2|TRBV5-1|TRBD1
TGCGCCAGCAGCTCAACAGGGGTCCGGAACACCGGGGAGCTGTTTTTT
CASSSTGVRNTGELFF
>16|few|TRBJ1-5|TRBV28|-
TGTGCCAGCAGTTTATTCCGGGGGGCGAGCAATCAGCCCCAGCATTTT
CASSLFRGASNQPQHF
>14|many|TRBJ1-6|TRBV9|-
TGTGCCAGCAGCGTTCAGGGAAATAATTCACCCCTCCACTTT
CASSVQGNNSPLHF
>13|few|TRBJ2-7|TRBV28|-
TGTGCCAGCAGCTATTCTACGTCGGGCGAGCAGTACTTC
CASSYSTSGEQYF
>13|many|TRBJ2-3|TRBV6-5|-
TGTGCCAGCAGCCGACTCGGGCCAGATACGCAGTATTTT
CASSRLGPDTQYF
>15|many|TRBJ2-7|TRBV7-2|-
TGTGCCAGCAGCCTCACGGCCTCTAGCTCCTACGAGCAGTACTTC
CASSLTASSSYEQYF
>15|few|TRBJ1-1|TRBV2|-
TGTGCCAGCAGTGATCGCGACAGCCTGAACACTGAAGCTTTCTTT
CASSDRDSLNTEAFF
>14|many|TRBJ1-1|TRBV10-1|-
TGCGCCAGCAGTGAGTCGTTCGGTCTAAGAGAAGCTTTCTTT
CASSESFGLREAFF
>18|-|TRBJ2-7|TRBV4-2|TRBD2
TGTGCCACAGGGGGCAGGACTAGCGGGATCGGTACTGTAGACGAGCAGTACTTC
CATGGRTSGIGTVDEQYF
>18|few|TRBJ2-3|TRBV4-2|-
TGTGCCAGCAGCCAACACCTAAATGACTTAACCCTCACAGATACGCAGTATTTT
CASSQHLNDLTLTDTQYF
>15|many|TRBJ2-5|TRBV4-1|TRBD2
TGCGCCAGCAGTATTAGCGGGGGGGCCGGTGAGACCCAGTACTTC
CASSISGGAGETQYF
>15|many|TRBJ2-2|TRBV12-3/TRBV12-4|TRBD2
TGTGCCAGCAGTAGTAGCGGGAGGGCCTCCGGGGAGCTGTTTTTT
CASSSSGRASGELFF